One sample yielded the 30 T cell receptor beta chains listed below, sequenced in a study of OX40 agonist ivuxolimab in advanced cancers. The assay was immunoSEQ multiplex PCR, and TCRdb's table has in-frame clones only and misses some. There are 65,000 to 80,000 clones in the sample; roughly 80% occur only once, and 6.5% to 7.5% lies in the top ten. Sequenced material: CD4+ or CD8+ T cells sorted from blood, taken in a trial of the OX40 agonist ivuxolimab. The receptors here all came from an adult with an advanced solid tumor such as melanoma, head and neck, liver or kidney cancer.

V usage is TRBV7-9 and J usage is TRBJ2-1; D ambiguous. V was shortened by 0 bases and J by 9 bases, with 12 bases between the two germline ends. The CDR3 is 14 amino acids. Germline loops: CDR1 SEHNR, CDR2 FQNEAQ (reference sequence). The CDR3 is CASSLAFSFGEQFF. The CDR3 DNA reads as TGTGCCAGCAGCTTAGCGTTCAGTTTTGGTGAGCAGTTCTTC.

V is TRBV28 and J is TRBJ2-5; a weak D match, TRBD2 (7 bases). Germline assignment: CDR1 MDHEN and CDR2 SYDVKM. CDR3 length equals 15 residues. V was cut by 6 bases and J by 5 bases, with 19 bases left in between. In DNA form, the CDR3 reads TGTGCCAGCAGCGGGGGGCGGGTTTCTCAGGAGACCCAGTACTTC. It specifies CASSGGRVSQETQYF.

This sequence joins TRBV18 and TRBJ1-1, with no clear D. Deletions cut 2 bases from V and 1 base from J, with 17 bases between. Germline V gene sequence: CDR1 KGHSH, CDR2 LQKENI. The CDR3 covers 17 residues. The CDR3 protein is CASSPFGEGMGNTEAFF. The CDR3 DNA sequence: TGTGCCAGCTCACCATTCGGGGAAGGGATGGGGAACACTGAAGCTTTCTTT.

This clone has a single count. The chain joins TRBV4-3 to TRBJ2-1; 7 nucleotides align to TRBD2. Germline CDR1 LGHNA, CDR2 YSLEER. This CDR3 spans 15 amino acids. V was clipped by 2 bases and J by 8 bases; unmatched bases: 9. For the CDR3, the DNA is TGCGCCAGCAGCCAATCGGCGGGAACTAGCGATGAGCAGTTCTTC. Its translation is CASSQSAGTSDEQFF.

The chain couples TRBV7-9 to TRBJ2-1; no firm D call. Per the germline V gene, CDR1 is SEHNR and CDR2 is FQNEAQ (reference sequence). The CDR3 spans 11 residues. Trimming took 8 bases from V and 4 from J, leaving 6 bases between them. The CDR3 spells CASVLYNEQFF. DNA for the CDR3: TGTGCCAGCGTTCTTTACAATGAGCAGTTCTTC.

The V call is TRBV7-3, the J call TRBJ2-1, with 9 nucleotides matching TRBD2. The germline CDR1 and CDR2 sequences are SGHTA and FQGTGA. V dropped 5 bases and J dropped 5; count of bases not matched to a gene: 7. The CDR3 length is 15 residues. The CDR3 nucleotides are TGTGCCAGCAGCAAAGTGTCTAGCGGGGACAATGAGCAGTTCTTC. Translation: CASSKVSSGDNEQFF.

This clone was seen only a few times. The chain joins TRBV6-1 to TRBJ1-5; D may be TRBD1 (5 bases). The V gene's germline CDR1 is MNHNS and CDR2 SASEGT. V lost 5 bases and J 5 bases, leaving 10 bases between the germline ends. The CDR3 contains 13 residues. The CDR3 here is CASSLGPHQPQHF. In nucleotides, the CDR3 is TGTGCCAGCAGTCTGGGGCCTCATCAGCCCCAGCATTTT.

J is TRBJ1-2 and V is TRBV7-2; a possible D gene is TRBD1 (6 bases). Germline loops: CDR1 SGHTA, CDR2 FQGNSA. The V and J ends lost 7 bases and 1 base respectively, with 16 bases between them. CDR3 size: 15 residues. CDR3 sequence: CASTGTREFNYGYTF. Written as DNA, the CDR3 is TGTGCCAGCACCGGGACACGAGAGTTTAACTATGGCTACACCTTC.

This sequence joins TRBV7-2 and TRBJ1-5; 8 positions match TRBD1. The CDR3 contains 13 residues. With V trimmed by 4 bases and J by 6 bases, 2 bases remained unmatched. CDR1 and CDR2 (germline): SGHTA, FQGNSA. DNA of the CDR3: TGTGCCAGCAGCTCGGACAGGGCTCAGCCCCAGCATTTT. This codes for CASSSDRAQPQHF.

The chain uses TRBV7-2 and TRBJ2-7, with D perhaps TRBD1 (6 bases). Trimming stripped 4 bases from V and 5 bases from J, with 12 bases between. The CDR3 totals 13 residues. Germline-derived CDR1 and CDR2 are SGHTA and FQGNSA. CDR3 coding DNA: TGTGCCAGCAGCTCGCGGGCAGGGGACGAGCAGTACGTC. This codes for CASSSRAGDEQYV.

The gene calls are TRBV29-1 and TRBJ2-3, with 7 bases that match TRBD2. Per the germline V gene, CDR1 is SQVTM and CDR2 is ANQGSEA. The junction had 6 bases not matched to a gene; V was cut back by 7 bases and J by 2 bases. CDR3 size: 13 residues. The CDR3 loop is CSGLAAYTDTQYF. CDR3 DNA sequence: TGCAGCGGCCTAGCGGCCTACACAGATACGCAGTATTTT.

V and J are TRBV6-1 and TRBJ1-2; maybe TRBD1 (6 bases). Germline V lookup: CDR1 MNHNS, CDR2 SASEGT. The CDR3 has 15 residues. Trimming left V 2 bases short and J 2 bases short, with 12 bases between. CDR3 sequence: CASSEKGQYNYGYTF. The CDR3 bases are TGTGCCAGCAGTGAAAAGGGACAATACAACTATGGCTACACCTTC.

This clone came up once. In DNA, the CDR3 is TGTGCCGTGCAGGGGGATTACACAGATACGCAGTATTTT. Amino acids: CAVQGDYTDTQYF. This chain links TRBV6-1 with TRBJ2-3; TRBD1 agrees at 7 bases. The V gene end was trimmed by 11 bases and the J gene end by 2 bases; junction bases not matched to a gene: 7. Germline-derived CDR1 and CDR2 are MNHNS and SASEGT. The CDR3 length is 13 residues.

The chain couples TRBV19 to TRBJ1-6; 7 bases map to TRBD1. CDR1 is LNHDA, CDR2 SQIVND, per germline (reference sequence). Trimming took 4 bases from V and 5 from J; bases not matched to a gene: 2. The CDR3 runs to 14 residues. This CDR3 is CASSRDRDNSPLHF. The CDR3 nucleotides read TGTGCCAGTAGTAGGGACAGAGATAATTCACCCCTCCACTTT.

This clone was counted a few times. J is TRBJ2-4 and V is TRBV7-9; D is perhaps TRBD1 (6 bases). The CDR3 sequence is 14 residues long. Germline CDR1 SEHNR, CDR2 FQNEAQ (reference sequence). V lost 8 bases to trimming and J lost 5 bases, with 16 bases between them. This CDR3 reads CASGNRDDENIQYF. The CDR3 DNA is TGTGCCAGCGGAAACAGGGACGACGAAAACATTCAGTACTTC.

The rearrangement links TRBV25-1 to TRBJ1-2; no definite D call. Per germline, CDR1 MGHDK and CDR2 SYGVNS. V was pared by 4 bases and J by 7 bases, with 7 bases between. This CDR3 is built from 11 residues. The CDR3 nucleotides are TGTGCCAGCAGTGTTTTCTCTGGCTACACCTTC. This encodes CASSVFSGYTF.

The gene calls are TRBV6-5 and TRBJ2-1; 8 bases match TRBD1. The V gene end was trimmed by 6 bases and the J gene end by 3 bases; junction bases not matched to a gene: 7. Germline V gene sequence: CDR1 MNHEY, CDR2 SVGAGI. The CDR3 runs 15 residues. CDR3 residues: CASRDWTGLYNEQFF. DNA for the CDR3: TGTGCCAGCAGGGACTGGACAGGGCTCTACAATGAGCAGTTCTTC.

V and J are TRBV7-8 and TRBJ1-1, with 10 bases that match TRBD1. Trimming took 4 bases from V and 5 from J; bases not matched to a gene: 7. There are 15 residues in the CDR3. Germline values: CDR1 SGHVS, CDR2 FQNEAQ. The CDR3 DNA follows: TGTGCCAGCAGCTACGGGACAGGGGTGGGAACTGAAGCTTTCTTT. Translation gives CASSYGTGVGTEAFF.

The V and J genes are TRBV10-3 and TRBJ2-2; perhaps TRBD2 as D (6 bases). With 5 bases removed from V and 4 bases from J, the gap between germline ends came to 14 bases. CDR1 is ENHRY and CDR2 is SYGVKD in the germline V gene. This CDR3 comprises 15 residues. CDR3 protein: CAISSGRGTTGELFF. CDR3 DNA sequence: TGTGCCATCAGTTCGGGTCGGGGGACCACCGGGGAGCTGTTTTTT.

The rearrangement links TRBV10-3 to TRBJ2-1; TRBD1 agrees at 7 bases. This CDR3 has 14 residues. Germline V gene data show CDR1 as ENHRY and CDR2 as SYGVKD. V lost 2 bases, J lost 8 bases, and 6 bases stayed unmatched. DNA for the CDR3: TGTGCCATCAGTGAGCTGACAGGGTATGATGAGCAGTTCTTC. Amino acid sequence: CAISELTGYDEQFF.

The J gene is TRBJ2-5, the V gene TRBV5-1; D is possibly TRBD1 (6 bases). In germline, CDR1 is SGHRS, CDR2 YFSETQ. The length of the CDR3 is 13 residues. V was clipped by 3 bases and J by 5 bases, with 11 bases between them. The DNA of the CDR3 is TGCGCCAGCAGCTCAAAGAGGGGGGAGACCCAGTACTTC. Residues: CASSSKRGETQYF.

V is TRBV5-5 and J is TRBJ1-1, with a possible D match to TRBD1 (6 bases). Trimming removed 4 bases at V and 0 bases at J, with 16 bases between. CDR1 SGHKS and CDR2 YYEKEE come from the germline V gene (reference sequence). The CDR3 is 16 amino acids. CDR3 region: CASSHGQLLLNTEAFF. The DNA for the CDR3 is TGTGCCAGCAGCCACGGACAGCTTTTACTGAACACTGAAGCTTTCTTT.

The CDR3 loop is CAISPNREANEKLFF. DNA for the CDR3: TGTGCCATCAGTCCGAACAGGGAGGCTAATGAAAAACTGTTTTTT. This chain links TRBV10-3 with TRBJ1-4; tentatively, D is TRBD1 (6 bases). The V end was cut by 5 bases, the J end by 3 bases, with 13 bases between. CDR1 ENHRY and CDR2 SYGVKD come from the germline V gene. The CDR3 is made up of 15 amino acids.

This rearrangement joins TRBV28 to TRBJ2-7; perhaps TRBD1 as D (5 bases). The CDR3 covers 15 residues. The germline gives CDR1 MDHEN, CDR2 SYDVKM. Trimming removed 3 bases at V and 1 base at J, with 13 bases between. This CDR3 reads CASSFLARQSYEQYF. The CDR3 DNA follows: TGTGCCAGCAGTTTCCTGGCGAGACAGTCCTACGAGCAGTACTTC.

The rearrangement joins TRBV7-9 to TRBJ2-1, with 12 bases lining up with TRBD2. Germline V gene lookup returns CDR1 SEHNR and CDR2 FQNEAQ (reference sequence). After removal of 2 bases from V and 7 bases from J, the junction contained 3 bases not matched to a gene. The CDR3 sequence is 15 residues long. The CDR3 reads CASSLLAGGRNEQFF. CDR3 coding DNA: TGTGCCAGCAGCTTACTAGCGGGGGGGCGTAATGAGCAGTTCTTC.

This clone was seen more than once but under ten times. The CDR3 here is CASSQISGGALETQYF. The CDR3 DNA follows: TGTGCCAGCAGCCAAATTAGCGGGGGGGCCCTAGAGACCCAGTACTTC. This sequence joins TRBV14 and TRBJ2-5; 11 positions agree with TRBD2. Germline V lookup: CDR1 SGHDN, CDR2 FVKESK. The CDR3 runs to 16 residues. V shed 2 bases and J 4 bases; nucleotides not matched to a gene: 6.

V is TRBV15 and J is TRBJ1-4; 12 nucleotides match TRBD1. The CDR3 is 15 amino acids. Per the germline V gene, CDR1 is LNHNV and CDR2 is YYDKDF (reference sequence). V was clipped by 5 bases and J by 8 bases; unmatched bases: 6. In DNA form, the CDR3 reads TGTGCCACCAGCGCCCGGGACAGGGGGCCGGAAAAACTGTTTTTT. It yields the protein CATSARDRGPEKLFF.

The chain has TRBV28 and TRBJ1-4, with TRBD1 matching over 9 bases. The ends lost 8 bases at V and 7 bases at J; junction bases unmatched: 14. The CDR3 has 16 residues. Germline CDR1 reads MDHEN; CDR2 reads SYDVKM. CDR3: CASGSVTGGGREKLFF. The CDR3 DNA follows: TGTGCCAGCGGTTCGGTAACAGGGGGCGGACGTGAAAAACTGTTTTTT.

This rearrangement joins TRBV28 to TRBJ2-1; D is uncertain. V was pared by 2 bases and J by 4 bases, with 12 bases between. Germline CDR1 reads MDHEN; CDR2 reads SYDVKM. This CDR3 spans 15 amino acids. CDR3 loop: CASSLIGVVYNEQFF. CDR3 DNA: TGTGCCAGCAGTTTAATTGGGGTTGTTTACAATGAGCAGTTCTTC.

The chain couples TRBV9 to TRBJ1-1; no firm D call. Trimming removed 2 bases at V and 1 base at J, with 6 bases between. This CDR3 is built from 13 residues. CDR1 and CDR2 from the germline V gene are SGDLS and YYNGEE. The CDR3 spells CASSVSRNTEAFF. CDR3 DNA sequence: TGTGCCAGCAGCGTTTCAAGGAACACTGAAGCTTTCTTT.